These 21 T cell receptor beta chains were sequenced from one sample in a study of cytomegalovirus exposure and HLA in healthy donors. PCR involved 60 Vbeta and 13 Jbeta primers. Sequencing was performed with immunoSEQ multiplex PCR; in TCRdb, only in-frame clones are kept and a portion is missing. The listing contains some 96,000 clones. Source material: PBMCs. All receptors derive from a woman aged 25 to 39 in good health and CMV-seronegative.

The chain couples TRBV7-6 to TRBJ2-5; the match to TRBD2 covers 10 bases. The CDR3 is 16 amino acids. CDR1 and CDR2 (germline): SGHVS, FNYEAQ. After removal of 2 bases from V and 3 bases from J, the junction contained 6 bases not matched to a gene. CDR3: CASSLQAGGLEETQYF. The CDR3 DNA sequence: TGTGCCAGCAGCTTACAAGCGGGGGGGCTGGAAGAGACCCAGTACTTC.

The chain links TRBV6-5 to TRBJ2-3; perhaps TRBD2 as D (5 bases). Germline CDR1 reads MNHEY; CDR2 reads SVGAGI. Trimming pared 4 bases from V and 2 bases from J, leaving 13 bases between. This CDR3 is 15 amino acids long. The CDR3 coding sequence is TGTGCCAGCAGTTCCTGGGCGGGCCTCACAGATACGCAGTATTTT. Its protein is CASSSWAGLTDTQYF.

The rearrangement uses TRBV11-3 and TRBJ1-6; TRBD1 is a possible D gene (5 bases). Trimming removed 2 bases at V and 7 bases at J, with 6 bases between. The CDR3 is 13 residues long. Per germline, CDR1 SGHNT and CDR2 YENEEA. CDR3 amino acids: CASSLQGNSPLHF. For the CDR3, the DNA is TGTGCCAGCAGCTTACAGGGAAATTCACCCCTCCACTTT.

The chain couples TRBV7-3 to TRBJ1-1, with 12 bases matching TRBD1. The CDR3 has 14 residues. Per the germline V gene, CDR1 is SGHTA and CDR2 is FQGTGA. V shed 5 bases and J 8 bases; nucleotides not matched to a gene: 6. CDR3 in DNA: TGTGCCAGCAGCGCGCCGGGACAGGGGGCGGAAGCTTTCTTT. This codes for CASSAPGQGAEAFF.

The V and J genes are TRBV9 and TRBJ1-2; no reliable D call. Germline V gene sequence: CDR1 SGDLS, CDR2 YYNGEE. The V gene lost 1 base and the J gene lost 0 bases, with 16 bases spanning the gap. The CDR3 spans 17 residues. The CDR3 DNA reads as TGTGCCAGCAGCGTAACCCACTTCGGTTCCGCTAACTATGGCTACACCTTC. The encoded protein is CASSVTHFGSANYGYTF.

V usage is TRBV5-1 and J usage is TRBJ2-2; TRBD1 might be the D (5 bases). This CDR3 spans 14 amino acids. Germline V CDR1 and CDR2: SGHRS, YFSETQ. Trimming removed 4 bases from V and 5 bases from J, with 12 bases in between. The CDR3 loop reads CASSEAQGTGELFF. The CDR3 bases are TGCGCCAGCAGCGAGGCCCAGGGAACCGGGGAGCTGTTTTTT.

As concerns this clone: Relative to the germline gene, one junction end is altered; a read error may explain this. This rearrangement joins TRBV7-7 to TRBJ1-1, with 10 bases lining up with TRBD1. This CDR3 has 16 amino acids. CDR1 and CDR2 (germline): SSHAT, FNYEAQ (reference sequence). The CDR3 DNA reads TGTGCTAGCAGCCCCCGGGACAGGGGACGATTCACTGAAGCTTTCTTT. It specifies CASSPRDRGRFTEAFF. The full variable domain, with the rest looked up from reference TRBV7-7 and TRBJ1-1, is GAGVSQSPRYKVTKRGQDVTLRCDPISSHATLYWYQQALGQGPEFLTYFNYEAQPDKSGLPSDRFSAERPEGSISTLTIQRTEQRDSAMYRCASSPRDRGRFTEAFFGQGTRLTVV.

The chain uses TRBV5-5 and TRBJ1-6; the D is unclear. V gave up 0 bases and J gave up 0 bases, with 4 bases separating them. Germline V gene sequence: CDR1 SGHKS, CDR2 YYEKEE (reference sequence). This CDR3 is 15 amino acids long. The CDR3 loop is CASSLVLSYNSPLHF. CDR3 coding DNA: TGTGCCAGCAGCTTGGTACTCTCCTATAATTCACCCCTCCACTTT.

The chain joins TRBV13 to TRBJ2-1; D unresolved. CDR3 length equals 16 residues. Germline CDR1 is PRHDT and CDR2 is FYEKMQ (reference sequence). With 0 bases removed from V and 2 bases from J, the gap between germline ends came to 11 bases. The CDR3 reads CASSLGGGLAYNEQFF. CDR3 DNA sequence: TGTGCCAGCAGCTTAGGAGGCGGATTGGCCTACAATGAGCAGTTCTTC.

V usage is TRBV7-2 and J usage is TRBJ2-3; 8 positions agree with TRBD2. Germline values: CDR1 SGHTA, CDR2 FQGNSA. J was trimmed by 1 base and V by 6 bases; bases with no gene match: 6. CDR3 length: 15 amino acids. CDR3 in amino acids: CASRRPGLGTDTQYF. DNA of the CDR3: TGTGCCAGCAGACGACCGGGACTAGGCACAGATACGCAGTATTTT.

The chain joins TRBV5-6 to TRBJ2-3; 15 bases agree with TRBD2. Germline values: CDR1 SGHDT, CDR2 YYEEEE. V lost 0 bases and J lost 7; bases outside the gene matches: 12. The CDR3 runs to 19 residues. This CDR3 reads CASSLEGLAGGFDANTQYF. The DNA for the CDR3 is TGTGCCAGCAGCTTGGAAGGACTAGCGGGAGGGTTTGACGCCAATACGCAGTATTTT.

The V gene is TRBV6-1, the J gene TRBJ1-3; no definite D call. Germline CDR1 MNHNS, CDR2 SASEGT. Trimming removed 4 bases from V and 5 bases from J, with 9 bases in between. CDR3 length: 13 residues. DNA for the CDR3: TGTGCCAGCAGTGGGAGGTCCAGAAACACCATATATTTT. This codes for CASSGRSRNTIYF.

This CDR3 reads CASTAQGSSYNSPLHF. In nucleotides, the CDR3 is TGCGCCAGCACGGCGCAGGGAAGCTCCTATAATTCACCCCTCCACTTT. This sequence joins TRBV5-1 and TRBJ1-6; tentative D call: TRBD1 (5 bases). This CDR3 has 16 amino acids. The V end was cut by 6 bases, the J end by 0 bases, with 13 bases between. Per the germline V gene, CDR1 is SGHRS and CDR2 is YFSETQ.

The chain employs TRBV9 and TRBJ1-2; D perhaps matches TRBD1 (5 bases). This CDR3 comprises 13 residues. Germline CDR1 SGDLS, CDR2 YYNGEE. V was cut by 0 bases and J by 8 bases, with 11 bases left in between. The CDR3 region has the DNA TGTGCCAGCAGCGTAGGGGTCAGGGAAGGCTACACCTTC. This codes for CASSVGVREGYTF.

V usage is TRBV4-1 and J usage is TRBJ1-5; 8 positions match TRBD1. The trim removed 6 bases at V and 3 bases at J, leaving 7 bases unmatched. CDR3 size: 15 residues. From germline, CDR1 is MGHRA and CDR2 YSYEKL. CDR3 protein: CASSHGQGNNQPQHF. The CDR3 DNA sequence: TGCGCCAGCAGTCATGGACAGGGCAACAATCAGCCCCAGCATTTT.

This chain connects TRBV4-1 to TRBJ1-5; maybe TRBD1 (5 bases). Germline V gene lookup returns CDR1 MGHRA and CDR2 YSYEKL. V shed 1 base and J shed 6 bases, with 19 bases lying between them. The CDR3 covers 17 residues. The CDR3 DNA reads TGCGCCAGCAGCCAAGGAATCAGGGCGGTCCCAAGTCAGCCCCAGCATTTT. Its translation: CASSQGIRAVPSQPQHF.

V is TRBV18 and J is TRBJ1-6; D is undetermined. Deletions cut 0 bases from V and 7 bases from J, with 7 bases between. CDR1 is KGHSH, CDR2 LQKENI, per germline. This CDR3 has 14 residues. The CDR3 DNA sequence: TGTGCCAGCTCACCACCGTTGGCCAATTCACCCCTCCACTTT. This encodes CASSPPLANSPLHF.

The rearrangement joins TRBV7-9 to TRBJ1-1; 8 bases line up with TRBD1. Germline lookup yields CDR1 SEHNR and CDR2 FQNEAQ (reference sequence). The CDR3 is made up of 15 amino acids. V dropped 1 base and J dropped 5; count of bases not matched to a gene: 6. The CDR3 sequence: CASSLGQGIRTEAFF. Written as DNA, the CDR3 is TGTGCCAGCAGCTTAGGACAGGGGATACGAACTGAAGCTTTCTTT.

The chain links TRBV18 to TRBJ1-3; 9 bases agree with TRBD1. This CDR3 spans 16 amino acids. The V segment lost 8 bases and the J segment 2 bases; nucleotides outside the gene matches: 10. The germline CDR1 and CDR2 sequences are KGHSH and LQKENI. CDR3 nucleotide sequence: TGTGCCAGCCTAACTCCGGGACAGGGCACTGGAAACACCATATATTTT. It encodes CASLTPGQGTGNTIYF.

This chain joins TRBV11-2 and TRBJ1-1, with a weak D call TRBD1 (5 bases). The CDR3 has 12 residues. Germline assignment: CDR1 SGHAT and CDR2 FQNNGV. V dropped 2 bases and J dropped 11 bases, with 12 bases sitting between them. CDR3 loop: CASSLYREGAFF. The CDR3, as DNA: TGTGCCAGCAGCTTATACCGGGAGGGGGCTTTCTTT.

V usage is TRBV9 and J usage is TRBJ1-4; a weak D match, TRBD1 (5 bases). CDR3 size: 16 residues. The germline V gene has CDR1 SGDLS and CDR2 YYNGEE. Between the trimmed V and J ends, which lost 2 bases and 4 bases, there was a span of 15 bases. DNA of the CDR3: TGTGCCAGCAGCGTTGGGTTGACAGACTTTAATGAAAAACTGTTTTTT. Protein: CASSVGLTDFNEKLFF. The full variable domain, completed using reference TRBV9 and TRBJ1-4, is DSGVTQTPKHLITATGQRVTLRCSPRSGDLSVYWYQQSLDQGLQFLIQYYNGEERAKGNILERFSAQQFPDLHSELNLSSLELGDSALYFCASSVGLTDFNEKLFFGSGTQLSVL.